This T cell receptor (beta chain) was observed in a study of blood T cells in healthy people across ages. Together with a sample-barcoded 5' primer, a J-beta primer mix was included in a second PCR lasting about 6 to 11 cycles. TCRdb passed the 5' RACE reads through MiXCR, listing each CDR3 protein once. Here the sample spans about 290,000 distinct CDR3 sequences, about 25% being singletons. The CDR3 has 14 amino acids. Germline CDR1 reads SGHAT; CDR2 reads FQNNGV. This clonotype was detected only a few times. The V call is TRBV11-2, the J call TRBJ2-5; 10 bases are shared with TRBD2. Matching the DNA end better, TRBJ2-1 makes the J call doubtful. The clonotype originates from a woman aged 70-85 years in good health. The material sequenced was blood. The CDR3 is CASKLAGIDNEQFF. CDR3 DNA sequence: TGTGCCAGCAAACTAGCGGGGATCGACAATGAGCAGTTCTTC.